This entry concerns a single T cell receptor (beta chain). Its antigen is unidentified. These data originate in a study of T cell responses to AZD1222 COVID-19 vaccine. Across the whole study: Pooled together were second doses at about 4 or about 12 weeks.

CDR1 SEHNR and CDR2 FQNEAQ come from the germline V gene (reference sequence). This CDR3 region has 16 residues. J was trimmed by 4 bases and V by 0 bases; bases with no gene match: 4. Study-wide points: Increases in Spike-specific TCR breadth and depth were seen after two AZD1222 doses. White British donors predominated, females outnumbered males, and clonal diversity was possibly underestimated.

Sequencing was performed with immunoSEQ multiplex PCR; in TCRdb, only in-frame clones are kept and a portion is missing. The sample consists of 100,000 to 150,000 clones, about 89% of them appearing once. The sequence was collected from an adult in good health. Sample: peripheral blood, taken on day 0 of AZD1222 vaccination. The gene calls are TRBV7-9 and TRBJ2-1, with 9 positions matching TRBD2. This chain's CDR3 is CASSLAYLAGYNEQFF. In DNA, the CDR3 is TGTGCCAGCAGCTTAGCGTACCTAGCGGGATACAATGAGCAGTTCTTC.